These 12 T cell receptor beta chains were all obtained from the same sample, sequenced in a study of cytomegalovirus exposure and HLA in healthy donors. The primer mix had 60 Vbeta and 13 Jbeta primers. Clones were sequenced by immunoSEQ multiplex PCR, and TCRdb holds only the in-frame ones, with some missing. The table records over 200,000 clones, around 89% of them present only once. Specimen: PBMCs. The receptors come from a woman aged 18-35 years in good health and CMV-seronegative.

The chain uses TRBV5-1 and TRBJ2-2; weak D call: TRBD1 (5 bases). The ends were cut back, 2 bases at V and 6 bases at J, with 20 bases in the middle. This CDR3 is built from 17 residues. CDR1 and CDR2 from the germline V gene are SGHRS and YFSETQ. The CDR3 here is CASSFRPGHPNPGELFF. The DNA of the CDR3 is TGCGCCAGCAGCTTTCGTCCAGGGCACCCGAATCCCGGGGAGCTGTTTTTT.

The V gene is TRBV9, the J gene TRBJ1-2; 9 bases line up with TRBD1. CDR1 and CDR2 (germline): SGDLS, YYNGEE. J gave up 5 bases and V 0 bases, and 5 bases lay outside the gene matches. This CDR3 is 15 amino acids long. In DNA form, the CDR3 reads TGTGCCAGCAGCGTAGCGGGACAGGGACTATATGGCTACACCTTC. It translates to CASSVAGQGLYGYTF.

The sample holds one count of this clone. V and J are TRBV4-3 and TRBJ2-6, with 10 bases matching TRBD1. CDR3 length: 18 amino acids. Germline trimming cut 6 bases from V and 0 bases from J; bases unmatched to any gene: 8. Germline values: CDR1 LGHNA, CDR2 YSLEER. The CDR3 coding sequence is TGCGCCAGCAGGGGACAGGGGCGGGATTACTCTGGGGCCAACGTCCTGACTTTC. This encodes CASRGQGRDYSGANVLTF.

This sequence joins TRBV2 and TRBJ1-4; D uncertain. Germline V lookup: CDR1 SNHLY, CDR2 FYNNEI. The CDR3 loop spans 15 amino acids. Trimming left V 6 bases short and J 0 bases short, with 11 bases between. The CDR3 region has the DNA TGTGCCAGCAGGGGAGGTGGGCCAACTAATGAAAAACTGTTTTTT. Translation: CASRGGGPTNEKLFF.

This clone occurred once. The V and J genes are TRBV6-1 and TRBJ2-1; no definite D call. CDR3 length equals 15 residues. Germline V gene data show CDR1 as MNHNS and CDR2 as SASEGT. Trimming removed 6 bases at V and 0 bases at J, with 12 bases between. The CDR3 sequence: CASRELTGSYNEQFF. In nucleotides, the CDR3 is TGTGCCAGCAGGGAACTCACCGGCTCCTACAATGAGCAGTTCTTC.

The rearrangement uses TRBV5-6 and TRBJ1-1, with D maybe TRBD1 (6 bases). The CDR3 is 14 amino acids. Germline CDR1 SGHDT, CDR2 YYEEEE. V dropped 1 base and J dropped 8 bases, with 15 bases sitting between them. DNA for the CDR3: TGTGCCAGCAGCTTGAGTGGTTCAGGACAGGAAGCTTTCTTT. Translation gives CASSLSGSGQEAFF.

Only a few counts were recorded for this clone. This chain uses TRBV5-1 with TRBJ2-6, with 12 bases lining up with TRBD2. V shed 3 bases, J shed 0 bases, and the junction held 4 bases outside the gene matches. Germline CDR1 is SGHRS and CDR2 is YFSETQ. This CDR3 has 18 amino acids. This CDR3 is CASSSTSGSVSGANVLTF. The CDR3 nucleotides read TGCGCCAGCAGCTCGACTAGCGGGAGTGTCTCTGGGGCCAACGTCCTGACTTTC. The full variable domain, its missing parts supplied by reference TRBV5-1 and TRBJ2-6, is KAGVTQTPRYLIKTRGQQVTLSCSPISGHRSVSWYQQTPGQGLQFLFEYFSETQRNKGNFPGRFSGRQFSNSRSEMNVSTLELGDSALYLCASSSTSGSVSGANVLTFGAGSRLTVL.

V and J are TRBV19 and TRBJ2-1, with TRBD2 as a possible D gene (7 bases). V dropped 1 base and J dropped 7 bases, with 20 bases sitting between them. Looked up from germline, CDR1 is LNHDA and CDR2 is SQIVND (reference sequence). The CDR3 contains 17 residues. The CDR3 is CASSIGIRRGGGNEQFF. CDR3 bases: TGTGCCAGTAGTATAGGGATACGGCGGGGAGGGGGGAATGAGCAGTTCTTC. Variable domain in full (rest from reference TRBV19 and TRBJ2-1): DGGITQSPKYLFRKEGQNVTLSCEQNLNHDAMYWYRQDPGQGLRLIYYSQIVNDFQKGDIAEGYSVSREKKESFPLTVTSAQKNPTAFYLCASSIGIRRGGGNEQFFGPGTRLTVL.

The sample holds one count of this clone. The chain links TRBV7-6 to TRBJ2-5, with a possible D match to TRBD2 (6 bases). The CDR3 extends over 16 amino acids. The germline V gene has CDR1 SGHVS and CDR2 FNYEAQ. Trimming removed 2 bases from V and 4 bases from J, with 17 bases in between. CDR3 protein: CASSLWVGEDGETQYF. The DNA for the CDR3 is TGTGCCAGCAGCTTATGGGTGGGGGAGGACGGAGAGACCCAGTACTTC.

About this clone itself: Other DNA sequences within the sample encode an identical CDR3. The rearrangement joins TRBV7-9 to TRBJ1-1; D gene ambiguous. Germline-derived CDR1 and CDR2 are SEHNR and FQNEAQ (reference sequence). With 1 base removed from V and 2 bases from J, the gap between germline ends came to 5 bases. The CDR3 covers 13 residues. Here the CDR3 reads CASSLGANTEAFF. In nucleotides, the CDR3 is TGTGCCAGCAGCTTAGGGGCCAACACTGAAGCTTTCTTT.

This chain connects TRBV2 to TRBJ1-2; tentative D call: TRBD1 (6 bases). The CDR3 is 13 amino acids. Germline V gene data show CDR1 as SNHLY and CDR2 as FYNNEI. Trimming took 8 bases from V and 7 from J, leaving 17 bases between them. DNA for the CDR3: TGTGCCAGCGCGGAACAGGGTGCGCCTGGCTACACCTTC. Residues: CASAEQGAPGYTF.

The J gene is TRBJ2-1, the V gene TRBV5-4; D might be TRBD1 (6 bases). This CDR3 is 15 amino acids long. V dropped 4 bases and J dropped 0 bases, with 11 bases sitting between them. Germline values: CDR1 SGHNT, CDR2 YYREEE (reference sequence). CDR3 loop: CASSVVGGSYNEQFF. The CDR3 bases are TGTGCCAGCAGCGTCGTAGGGGGCTCCTACAATGAGCAGTTCTTC.